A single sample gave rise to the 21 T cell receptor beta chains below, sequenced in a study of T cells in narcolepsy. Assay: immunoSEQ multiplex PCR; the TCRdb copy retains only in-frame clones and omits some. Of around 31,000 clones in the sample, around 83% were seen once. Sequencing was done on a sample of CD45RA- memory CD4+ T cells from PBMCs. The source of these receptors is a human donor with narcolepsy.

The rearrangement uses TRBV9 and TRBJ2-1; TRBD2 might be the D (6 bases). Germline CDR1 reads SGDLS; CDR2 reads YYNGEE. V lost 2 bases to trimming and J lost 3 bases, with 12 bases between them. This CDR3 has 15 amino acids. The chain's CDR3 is CASSVTGVNYNEQFF. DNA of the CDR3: TGTGCCAGCAGCGTCACGGGGGTCAACTACAATGAGCAGTTCTTC.

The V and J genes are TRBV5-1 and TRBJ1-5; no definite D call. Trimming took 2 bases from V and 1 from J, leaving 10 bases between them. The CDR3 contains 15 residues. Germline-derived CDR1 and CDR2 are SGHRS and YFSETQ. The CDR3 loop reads CASSFDGFSNQPQHF. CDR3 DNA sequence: TGCGCCAGCAGCTTTGACGGTTTCAGCAATCAGCCCCAGCATTTT.

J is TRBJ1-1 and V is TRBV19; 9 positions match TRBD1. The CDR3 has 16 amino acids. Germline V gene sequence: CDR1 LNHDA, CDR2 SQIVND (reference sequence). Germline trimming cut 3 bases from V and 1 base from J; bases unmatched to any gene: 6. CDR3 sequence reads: CASSIETGGANTEAFF. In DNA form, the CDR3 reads TGTGCCAGTAGTATCGAGACAGGGGGGGCGAACACTGAAGCTTTCTTT.

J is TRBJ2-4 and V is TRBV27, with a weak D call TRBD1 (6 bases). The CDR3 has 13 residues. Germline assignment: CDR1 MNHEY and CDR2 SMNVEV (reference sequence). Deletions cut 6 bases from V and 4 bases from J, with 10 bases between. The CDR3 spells CASRPGDKNIQYF. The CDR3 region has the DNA TGTGCCAGCAGACCAGGGGATAAAAACATTCAGTACTTC.

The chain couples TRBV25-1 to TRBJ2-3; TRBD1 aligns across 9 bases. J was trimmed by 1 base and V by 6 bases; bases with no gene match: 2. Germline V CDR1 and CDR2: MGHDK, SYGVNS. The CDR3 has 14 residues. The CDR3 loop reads CASRGQGRTDTQYF. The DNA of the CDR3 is TGTGCCAGCAGAGGACAGGGGCGCACAGATACGCAGTATTTT.

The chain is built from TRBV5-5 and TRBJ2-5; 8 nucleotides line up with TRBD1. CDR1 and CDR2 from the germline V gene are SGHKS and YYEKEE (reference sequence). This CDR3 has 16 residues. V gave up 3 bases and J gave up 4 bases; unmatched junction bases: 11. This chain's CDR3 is CASSSVGTGVGETQYF. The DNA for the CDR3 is TGTGCCAGCAGCTCTGTGGGGACAGGTGTGGGAGAGACCCAGTACTTC.

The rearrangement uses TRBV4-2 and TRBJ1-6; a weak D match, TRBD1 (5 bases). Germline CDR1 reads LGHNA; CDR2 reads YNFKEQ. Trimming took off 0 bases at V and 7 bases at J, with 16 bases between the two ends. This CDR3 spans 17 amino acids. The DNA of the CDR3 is TGTGCCAGCAGCCAAGATGGGCCGAGGGGAGGCAATTCACCCCTCCACTTT. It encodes CASSQDGPRGGNSPLHF.

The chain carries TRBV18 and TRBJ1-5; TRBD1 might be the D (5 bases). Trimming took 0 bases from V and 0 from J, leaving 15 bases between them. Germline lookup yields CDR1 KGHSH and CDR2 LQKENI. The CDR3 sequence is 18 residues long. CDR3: CASSPPKTGRDSNQPQHF. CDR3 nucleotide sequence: TGTGCCAGCTCACCACCAAAAACAGGAAGGGATAGCAATCAGCCCCAGCATTTT.

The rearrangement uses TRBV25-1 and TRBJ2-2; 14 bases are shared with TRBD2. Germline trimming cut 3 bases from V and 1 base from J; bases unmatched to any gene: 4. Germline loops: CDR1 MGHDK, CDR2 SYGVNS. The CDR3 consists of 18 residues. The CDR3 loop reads CASSEGLAGAWNTGELFF. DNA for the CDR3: TGTGCCAGCAGTGAGGGACTAGCGGGGGCCTGGAACACCGGGGAGCTGTTTTTT. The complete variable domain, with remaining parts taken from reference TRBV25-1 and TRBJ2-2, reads EADIYQTPRYLVIGTGKKITLECSQTMGHDKMYWYQQDPGMELHLIHYSYGVNSTEKGDLSSESTVSRIRTEHFPLTLESARPSHTSQYLCASSEGLAGAWNTGELFFGEGSRLTVL.

Here the CDR3 DNA reads TGCGCCAGCAGCTTGGATCCCAGTAACTATGGCTACACCTTC. Protein: CASSLDPSNYGYTF. V is TRBV5-1 and J is TRBJ1-2, with D unresolved. V lost 0 bases and J lost 1, with 7 bases in between. This CDR3 is built from 14 residues. CDR1 SGHRS and CDR2 YFSETQ come from the germline V gene.

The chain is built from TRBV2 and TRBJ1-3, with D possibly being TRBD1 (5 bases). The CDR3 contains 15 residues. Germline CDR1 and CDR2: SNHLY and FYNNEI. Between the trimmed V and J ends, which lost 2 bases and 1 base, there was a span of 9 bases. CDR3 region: CASSERGGSGNTIYF. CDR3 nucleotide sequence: TGTGCCAGCAGTGAAAGGGGAGGGTCTGGAAACACCATATATTTT.

The CDR3 bases are TGTGCCATCAGACGATTTGAAGGGTTAACTAATGAAAAACTGTTTTTT. It specifies CAIRRFEGLTNEKLFF. The rearrangement joins TRBV10-3 to TRBJ1-4; D not certain. Trimming left V 6 bases short and J 1 base short, with 15 bases between. The CDR3 covers 16 residues. Germline CDR1 is ENHRY and CDR2 is SYGVKD.

The CDR3: CAISEERGSTTDTQYF. The DNA of the CDR3 is TGTGCCATCAGTGAGGAGCGGGGGTCCACCACAGATACGCAGTATTTT. The chain uses TRBV10-3 and TRBJ2-3; TRBD2 aligns across 8 bases. This CDR3 is built from 16 residues. The germline V gene encodes CDR1 ENHRY and CDR2 SYGVKD. J lost 2 bases, V lost 2 bases, and 6 bases had no gene match.

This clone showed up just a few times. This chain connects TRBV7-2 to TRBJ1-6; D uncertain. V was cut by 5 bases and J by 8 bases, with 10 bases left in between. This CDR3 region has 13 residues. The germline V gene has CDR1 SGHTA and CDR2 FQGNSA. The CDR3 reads CASSPSGDSPLHF. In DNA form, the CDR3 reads TGTGCCAGCAGCCCTAGTGGGGATTCACCCCTCCACTTT.

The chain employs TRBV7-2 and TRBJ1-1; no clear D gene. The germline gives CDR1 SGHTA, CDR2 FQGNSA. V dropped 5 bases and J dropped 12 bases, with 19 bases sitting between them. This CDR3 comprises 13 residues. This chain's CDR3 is CASSPTLGREPFF. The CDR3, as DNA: TGTGCCAGCAGCCCAACATTAGGGAGGGAACCTTTCTTT.

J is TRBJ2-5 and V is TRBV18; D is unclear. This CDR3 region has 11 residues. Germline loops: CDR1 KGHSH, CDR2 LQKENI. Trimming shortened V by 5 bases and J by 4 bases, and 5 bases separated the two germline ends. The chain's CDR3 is CASSSSETQYF. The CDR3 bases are TGTGCCAGCTCATCCTCAGAGACCCAGTACTTC.

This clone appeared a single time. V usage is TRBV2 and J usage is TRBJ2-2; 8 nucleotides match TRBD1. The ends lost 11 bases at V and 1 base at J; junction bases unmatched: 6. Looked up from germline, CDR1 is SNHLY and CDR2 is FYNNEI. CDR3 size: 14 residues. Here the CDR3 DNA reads TGTGCCGGCACAGGACAGGGGAACACCGGGGAGCTGTTTTTT. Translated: CAGTGQGNTGELFF.

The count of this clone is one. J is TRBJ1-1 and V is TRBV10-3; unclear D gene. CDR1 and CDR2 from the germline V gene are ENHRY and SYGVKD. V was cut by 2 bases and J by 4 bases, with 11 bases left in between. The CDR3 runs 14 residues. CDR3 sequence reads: CAISERRVATEAFF. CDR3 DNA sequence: TGTGCCATCAGTGAGCGAAGGGTTGCCACTGAAGCTTTCTTT.

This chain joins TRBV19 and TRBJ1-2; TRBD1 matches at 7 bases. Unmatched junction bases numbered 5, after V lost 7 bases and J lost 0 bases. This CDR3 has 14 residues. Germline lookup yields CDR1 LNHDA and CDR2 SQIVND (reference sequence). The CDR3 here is CASIRTGANYGYTF. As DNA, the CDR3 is TGTGCCAGTATTCGGACAGGAGCTAACTATGGCTACACCTTC.

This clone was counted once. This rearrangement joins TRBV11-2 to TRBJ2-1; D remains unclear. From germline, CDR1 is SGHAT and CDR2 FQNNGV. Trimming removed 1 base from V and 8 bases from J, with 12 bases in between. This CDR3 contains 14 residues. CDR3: CASSLGLSLDEQFF. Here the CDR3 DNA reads TGTGCCAGCAGCTTAGGCCTCAGTCTCGATGAGCAGTTCTTC.

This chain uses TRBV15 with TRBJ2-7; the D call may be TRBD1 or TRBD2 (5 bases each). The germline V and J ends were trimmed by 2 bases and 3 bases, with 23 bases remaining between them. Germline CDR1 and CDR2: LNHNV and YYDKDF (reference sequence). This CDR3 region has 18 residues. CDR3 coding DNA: TGTGCCACCAGCAGATCGTGGGGACCCGAAGTGACGAACTACGAGCAGTACTTC. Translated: CATSRSWGPEVTNYEQYF.